The T cell receptor beta chain described here comes from a study of Ad26.COV2.S vaccination and SARS-CoV-2 variants. Study context: Donor got 5x10^10 or 1x10^11 viral particles of Ad26.COV2.S.

Produced via immunoSEQ multiplex PCR; TCRdb's table is partial and in-frame only. Counted here are hundreds of thousands of clones, roughly 90% occurring once; the ten biggest clones make up 9% to 15%. CDR3 length: 12 amino acids. V lost 4 bases to trimming and J lost 0 bases, with 3 bases between them. Germline V gene data show CDR1 as MGHDK and CDR2 as SYGVNS. A word on this clone: What it binds is unknown.

Study-wide results and limits: Placebo and vaccine recipients had non-spike TCR breadth that was similar.

Treatment defined: approximately 18 received Ad26.COV2.S at low or high dose, single or two shots; 5 received placebo; per-sample allocation not given. Sampling was performed 63 days after the first vaccine or placebo injection. Source: peripheral blood, taken in a trial of Ad26.COV2.S vaccine versus placebo. The chain links TRBV25-1 to TRBJ1-2; no firm D call. The sequence was collected from a person between 18 and 65 years old who received the Ad26.COV2.S COVID-19 vaccine or a placebo. CDR3 nucleotides: TGTGCCAGCAGTGTAGCTAACTATGGCTACACCTTC. Protein sequence: CASSVANYGYTF.